This T cell receptor (beta chain) was sequenced during a study of T cells in Graves' hyperthyroidism and ophthalmopathy. Study observations and caveats: Blood samples included most of the expanded thyroid clonotypes exceeding 0.001.

For ophthalmopathy patients, the Clinical Activity Score was at least 3 and the NOSPECS grade at least 4; duration was under 3 months. For the diagnoses, clinical symptoms, serum thyroxine and TRAb, thyroid ultrasound and orbital computed tomography were used. Fresh peripheral blood, approximately 9.6 ml, yielded the PBMCs. RNA transcripts gave rise to amplified TCR beta CDR3 regions. The TCR CDR3 first-round RT-PCR relied on the HTBI primer set. TCRdb redid the calling of the multiplex PCR reads with MiXCR, one entry per CDR3 protein. Here the sample spans about 330,000 distinct CDR3 sequences, roughly 13% being singletons. On this clonotype: Its antigen is not identified.

The length of the CDR3 is 14 residues. Trimming shortened V by 7 bases and J by 0 bases, and 12 bases separated the two germline ends. Germline V CDR1 and CDR2: SEHNR, FQNEAQ (reference sequence). The sample consisted of blood. The sequence came from a woman aged 40 to 50 with Graves' ophthalmopathy. The rearrangement uses TRBV7-9 and TRBJ1-2; D call uncertain. Here the CDR3 DNA reads TGTGCCAGCATCCGAGGAACATCTAACTATGGCTACACCTTC. Translation gives CASIRGTSNYGYTF.